A single sample gave rise to the 5 T cell receptor beta chains below, sequenced in a study of liver allograft versus peripheral blood T cells. Study at large: Comparative analysis was performed on T cell receptor repertoires from transplanted livers and from recipients' peripheral blood.

Via MiXCR, TCRdb re-called the reads, giving one row per CDR3 protein. The table shows 14,000 or so distinct CDR3 sequences, with more than 20% occurring only once. These receptors came from a human patient who had a liver transplant. Some T cells may arise from the graft donor.

This clonotype is medium-sized. The chain links TRBV19 to TRBJ1-2, with D possibly TRBD1 on 6 matching bases. V gave up 5 bases and J gave up 0 bases, with 16 bases separating them. CDR1 is LNHDA, CDR2 SQIVND, per germline (reference sequence). The CDR3 loop spans 16 amino acids. This CDR3 reads CASSGGRGESNYGYTF. CDR3 nucleotide sequence: TGTGCCAGTAGTGGGGGCAGGGGAGAGTCTAACTATGGCTACACCTTC.

The chain is built from TRBV24-1 and TRBJ2-1; the D is unclear. The CDR3 runs 13 residues. V lost 1 base and J lost 5, with 5 bases in between. In germline, CDR1 is KGHDR, CDR2 SFDVKD. This chain's CDR3 is CATSDFYDNEQFF. The CDR3 DNA reads as TGTGCCACCAGTGATTTTTACGACAATGAGCAGTTCTTC.

This clonotype is medium-sized by share. The chain combines TRBV7-9 with TRBJ1-3; a weak D match, TRBD1 (6 bases). Germline lookup yields CDR1 SEHNR and CDR2 FQNEAQ (reference sequence). V was pared by 3 bases and J by 0 bases, with 12 bases between. The CDR3 has 16 residues. The CDR3 reads CASSFRTESSGNTIYF. CDR3 in DNA: TGTGCCAGCAGCTTCCGGACAGAGAGCTCTGGAAACACCATATATTTT.

This clonotype is medium-sized by share. The rearrangement joins TRBV10-3 to TRBJ1-2; 7 nucleotides agree with TRBD1. V was clipped by 2 bases and J by 8 bases; unmatched bases: 14. The V gene's germline CDR1 is ENHRY and CDR2 SYGVKD. The CDR3 sequence is 16 residues long. The CDR3 DNA follows: TGTGCCATCAGTGAGGTGGTCGGACAGGCGGGGGAGGGCTACACCTTC. This encodes CAISEVVGQAGEGYTF.

This clonotype was seen only once. This clone may be a read error of a much larger clone one base away. This chain uses TRBV10-3 with TRBJ1-1; D possibly corresponds to TRBD1 (5 bases). The CDR3 loop spans 12 amino acids. Germline V gene lookup returns CDR1 ENHRY and CDR2 SYGVKD. The CDR3 bases are TGTGCCATCAGCGCTTTGGACACTGAAGATTTCTTT. It codes for CAISALDTEDFF.